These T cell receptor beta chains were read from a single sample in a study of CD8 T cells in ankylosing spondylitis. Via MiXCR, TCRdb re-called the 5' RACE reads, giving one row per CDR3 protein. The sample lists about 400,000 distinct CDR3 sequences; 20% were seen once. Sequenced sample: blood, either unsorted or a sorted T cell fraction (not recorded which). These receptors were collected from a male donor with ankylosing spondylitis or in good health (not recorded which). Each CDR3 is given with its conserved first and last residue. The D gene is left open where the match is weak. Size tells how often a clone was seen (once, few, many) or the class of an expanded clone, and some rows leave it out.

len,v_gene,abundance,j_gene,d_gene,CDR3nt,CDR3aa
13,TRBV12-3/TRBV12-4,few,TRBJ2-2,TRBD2,TGTGCCAGCAGCCTCGGGGGGGGCGGGGAGCTGTTTTTT,CASSLGGGGELFF
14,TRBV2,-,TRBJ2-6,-,TGTGCCAGCAGCCAAGCCGTTGGGGCCAACGTCCTGACTTTC,CASSQAVGANVLTF
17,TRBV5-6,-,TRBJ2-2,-,TGTGCCAGCAGCTTGTTGCCTCTCGGCTCCTACACCGGGGAGCTGTTTTTT,CASSLLPLGSYTGELFF
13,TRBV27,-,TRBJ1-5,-,TGTGCCAGCAGTTTAGGCCAGGCTCAGCCCCAGCATTTT,CASSLGQAQPQHF
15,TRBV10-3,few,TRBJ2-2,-,TGTGCCATCGGATCAGGGGACGTGAACACCGGGGAGCTGTTTTTT,CAIGSGDVNTGELFF
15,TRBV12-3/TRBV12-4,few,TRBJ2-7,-,TGTGCCAGCAGTTCCCGACCCAATACCCCTACCGAGCAGTACTTC,CASSSRPNTPTEQYF
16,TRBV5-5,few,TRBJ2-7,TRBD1,TGTGCCAGCAGCCCTGGCGCCGGGACAGGGTTGTACGAGCAGTACTTC,CASSPGAGTGLYEQYF
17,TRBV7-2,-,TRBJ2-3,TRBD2,TGTGCCAGCAGCTTAGTGGCTAGCGGGGGAAGCACAGATACGCAGTATTTT,CASSLVASGGSTDTQYF
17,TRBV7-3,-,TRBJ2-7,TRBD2,TGTGCCAGCAGCCAGGGACTAGCGGGGAGGCCGGACTACGAGCAGTACTTC,CASSQGLAGRPDYEQYF
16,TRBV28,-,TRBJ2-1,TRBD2,TGTGCCAGCAGTTTATTAGCGGGGGATTTCTACAATGAGCAGTTCTTC,CASSLLAGDFYNEQFF
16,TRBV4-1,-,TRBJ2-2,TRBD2,TGCGCCAGCAGCCTTATACTAGCGGGGGGTCCCGGGGAGCTGTTTTTT,CASSLILAGGPGELFF
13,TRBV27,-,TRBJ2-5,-,TGTGCCAGCAGTTTAGATGGGGTAGAGACCCAGTACTTC,CASSLDGVETQYF
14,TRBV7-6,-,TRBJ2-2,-,TGTGCCAGCAGCCCCGTGACTGGCACCGGGGAGCTGTTTTTT,CASSPVTGTGELFF
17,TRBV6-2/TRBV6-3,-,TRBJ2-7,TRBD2,TGTGCCAGCACCAGAAGCCCTGGGACTAGCTCCCACTACGAGCAGTACTTC,CASTRSPGTSSHYEQYF
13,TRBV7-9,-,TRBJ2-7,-,TGTGCCAGCGGGACAAACCTACGGGGCGAGCAGTACTTC,CASGTNLRGEQYF
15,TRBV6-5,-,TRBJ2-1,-,TGTGCCAGCAGTTACTCGTCGGTGACCAACAATGAGCAGTTCTTC,CASSYSSVTNNEQFF
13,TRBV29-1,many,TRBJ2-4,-,TGCAGCGTTACTCCCAGGACAGAAAACATTCAGTACTTC,CSVTPRTENIQYF
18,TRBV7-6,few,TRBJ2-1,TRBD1,TGTGCCAGCAGCGCGCACGTGTTCTCGGGACAGGGGAACAATGAGCAGTTCTTC,CASSAHVFSGQGNNEQFF
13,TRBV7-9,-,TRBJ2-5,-,TGTGCCAGCAGCTTCGGGGCACAAGAGACCCAGTACTTC,CASSFGAQETQYF
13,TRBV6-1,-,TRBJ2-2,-,TGTGCCAGCGGCCACACGGGTAGCGGGGAGCTGTTTTTT,CASGHTGSGELFF
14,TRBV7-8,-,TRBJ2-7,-,TGTGCCAGCAGCTTAGTACAGCGTGACTACGAGCAGTACTTC,CASSLVQRDYEQYF
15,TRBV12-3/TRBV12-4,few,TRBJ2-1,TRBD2,TGTGCCAGCAGTTCGGGGGAGGGTTCCTACAATGAGCAGTTCTTC,CASSSGEGSYNEQFF
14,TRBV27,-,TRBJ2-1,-,TGTGCCAGCAGTTTCCGCAGGACTTTTTATGAGCAGTTCTTC,CASSFRRTFYEQFF
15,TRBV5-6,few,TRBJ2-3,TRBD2,TGTGCCAGCAGCTTTCTAGCGGACCGCACAGATACGCAGTATTTT,CASSFLADRTDTQYF
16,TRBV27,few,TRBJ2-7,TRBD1,TGTGCCAGCAGTTTAAGGGGACAGGGGCGACCCTACGAGCAGTACTTC,CASSLRGQGRPYEQYF
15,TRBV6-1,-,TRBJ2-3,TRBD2,TGTGCCAGCACCCAAGCCAGCGGGGGGGCGAATACGCAGTATTTT,CASTQASGGANTQYF
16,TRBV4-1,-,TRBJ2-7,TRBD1,TGCGCCAGCAGCCAAGAAAAGGGGACAGATTCCTACGAGCAGTACTTC,CASSQEKGTDSYEQYF
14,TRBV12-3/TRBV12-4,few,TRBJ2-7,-,TGTGCCAGCAGTTTAGCGAACAGCCCCTACGAGCAGTACTTC,CASSLANSPYEQYF
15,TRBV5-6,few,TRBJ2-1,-,TGTGCCAGCAGCCCACGCCTAGCCTGGACCTATGAGCAGTTCTTC,CASSPRLAWTYEQFF
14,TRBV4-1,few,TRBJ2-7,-,TGCGCCAGCAGCCAAGATCGGGACGTTTACGAGCAGTACTTC,CASSQDRDVYEQYF
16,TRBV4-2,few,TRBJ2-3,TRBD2,TGTGCCAGCAGCCAAGACCTAGCGGGGGGGCAGAGTACGCAGTATTTT,CASSQDLAGGQSTQYF
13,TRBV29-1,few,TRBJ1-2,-,TGCAGCGTTGAAGGGTTAGGGCAAGTTGGCTACACCTTC,CSVEGLGQVGYTF
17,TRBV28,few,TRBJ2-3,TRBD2,TGTGCCAGCAGCTCATTTCTAGCGGGGGGGCCCACAGATACGCAGTATTTT,CASSSFLAGGPTDTQYF
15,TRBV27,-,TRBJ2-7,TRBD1,TGTGCCAGCAGTCTAAACCGGGACAGGTCCTACGAGCAGTACTTC,CASSLNRDRSYEQYF
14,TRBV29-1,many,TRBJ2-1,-,TGCAGCGTTGAGATCCCTCCGTCCTACAATGAGCAGTTCTTC,CSVEIPPSYNEQFF
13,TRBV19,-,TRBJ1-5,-,TGTGCCAGTAGTATAGATCCTGGGCAGCCCCAGCATTTT,CASSIDPGQPQHF
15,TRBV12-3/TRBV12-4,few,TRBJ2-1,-,TGTGCCAGCAGTGACCGGGACTCACGGGCGAATGAGCAGTTCTTC,CASSDRDSRANEQFF
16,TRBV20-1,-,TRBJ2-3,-,TGCAGTGTCAACCCCGCGGAACTCGGGCTCACAGATACGCAGTATTTT,CSVNPAELGLTDTQYF
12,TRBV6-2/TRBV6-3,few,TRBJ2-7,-,TGTGCCAGCAGTCCCCCCGGGACAGAGCAGTACTTC,CASSPPGTEQYF
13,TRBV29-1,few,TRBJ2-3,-,TGCAGCGTTGAAGCACTAAACACAGATACGCAGTATTTT,CSVEALNTDTQYF
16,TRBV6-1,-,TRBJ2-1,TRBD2,TGTGCCAGCAGTCTAGCGGGGGGGCCCTCCTACAATGAGCAGTTCTTC,CASSLAGGPSYNEQFF
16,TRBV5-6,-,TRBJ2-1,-,TGTGCCAGCACTCCGATCCGGGGGCCCAAAACGGATGAGCAGTTCTTC,CASTPIRGPKTDEQFF
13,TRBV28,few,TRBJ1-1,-,TGTGCCAGCAGTTCGCACTCCGGAGAATTTGCTTTCTTT,CASSSHSGEFAFF
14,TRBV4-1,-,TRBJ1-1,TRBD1,TGCGCCAGCACCCTAGGGGGCTGGGGCACTGAAGCTTTCTTT,CASTLGGWGTEAFF
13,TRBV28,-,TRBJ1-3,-,TGTGCGGCGGGGCCAAGCTCTGGAAACACCATATATTTT,CAAGPSSGNTIYF